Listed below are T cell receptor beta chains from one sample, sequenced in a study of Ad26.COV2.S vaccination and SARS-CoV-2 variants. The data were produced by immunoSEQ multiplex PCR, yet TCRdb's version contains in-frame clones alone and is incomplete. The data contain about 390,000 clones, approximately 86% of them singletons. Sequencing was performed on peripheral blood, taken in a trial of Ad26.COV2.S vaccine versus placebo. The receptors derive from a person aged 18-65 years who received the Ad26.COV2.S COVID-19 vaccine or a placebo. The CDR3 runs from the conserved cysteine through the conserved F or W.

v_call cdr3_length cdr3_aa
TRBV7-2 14 CASSFDRGRTEAFF
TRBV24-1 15 CATSDGFREPYGYTF
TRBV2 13 CASSEDTRYGYTF
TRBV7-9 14 CASESMGADYGYTF
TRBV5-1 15 CASVLRDSSTDTQYF
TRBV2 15 CASSVLAGLTDTQYF
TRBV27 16 CASSSADKFSIRGYTF
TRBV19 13 CASSQTGTGELFF
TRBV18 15 CASSPTGGLYNEQFF
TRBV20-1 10 CSAKNNEQFF
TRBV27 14 CASSFLANTGELFF
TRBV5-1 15 CASSLGGAVGNEQFF
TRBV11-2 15 CASSFSRAGTGELFF
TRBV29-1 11 CSVLEKTEAFF
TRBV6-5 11 CASSFRVEAFF
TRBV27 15 CASSPYRDSIQPQHF
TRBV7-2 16 CASSFPIPRGQETQYF